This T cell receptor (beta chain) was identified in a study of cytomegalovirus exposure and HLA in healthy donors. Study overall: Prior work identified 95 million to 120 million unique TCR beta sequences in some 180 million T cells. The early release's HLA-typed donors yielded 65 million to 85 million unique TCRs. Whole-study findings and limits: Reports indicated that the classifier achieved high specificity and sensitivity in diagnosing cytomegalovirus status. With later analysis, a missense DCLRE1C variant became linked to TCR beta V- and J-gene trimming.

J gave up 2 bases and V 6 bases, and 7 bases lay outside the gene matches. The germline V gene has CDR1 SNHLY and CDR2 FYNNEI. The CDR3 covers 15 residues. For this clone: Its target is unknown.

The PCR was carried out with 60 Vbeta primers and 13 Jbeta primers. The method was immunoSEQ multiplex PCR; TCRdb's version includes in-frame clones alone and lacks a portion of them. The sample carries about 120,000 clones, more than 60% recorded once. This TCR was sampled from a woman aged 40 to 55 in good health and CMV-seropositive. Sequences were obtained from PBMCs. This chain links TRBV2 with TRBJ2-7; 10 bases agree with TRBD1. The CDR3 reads CASSPLGQGAYEQYF. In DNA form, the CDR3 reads TGTGCCAGCAGCCCCCTAGGACAGGGGGCCTACGAGCAGTACTTC.